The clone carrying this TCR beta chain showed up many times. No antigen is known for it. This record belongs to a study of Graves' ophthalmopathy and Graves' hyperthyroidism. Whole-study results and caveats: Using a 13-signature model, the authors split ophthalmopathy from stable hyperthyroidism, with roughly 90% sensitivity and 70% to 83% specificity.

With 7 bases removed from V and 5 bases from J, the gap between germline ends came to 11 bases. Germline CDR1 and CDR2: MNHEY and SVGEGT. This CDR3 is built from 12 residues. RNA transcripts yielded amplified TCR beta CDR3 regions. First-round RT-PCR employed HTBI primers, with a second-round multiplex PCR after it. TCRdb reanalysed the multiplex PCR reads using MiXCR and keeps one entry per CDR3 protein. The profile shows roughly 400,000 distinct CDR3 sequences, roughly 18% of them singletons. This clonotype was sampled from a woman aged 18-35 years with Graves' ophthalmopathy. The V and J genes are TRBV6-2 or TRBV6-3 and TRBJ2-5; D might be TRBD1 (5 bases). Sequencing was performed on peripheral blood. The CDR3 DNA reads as TGTGCCAGCAAGGGGATCTCGGAGACCCAGTACTTC. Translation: CASKGISETQYF.